The clone carrying this TCR beta chain was seen ten or more times. The target antigen is unknown. Germline values: CDR1 DFQATT, CDR2 SNEGSKA (reference sequence). The CDR3 length is 14 residues. V lost 0 bases to trimming and J lost 4 bases, with 10 bases between them. Preparing the TCRbeta library involved the use of unique molecular identifiers. TCRdb independently ran MiXCR on the PCR reads; one entry per CDR3 protein. The repertoire holds 250,000 to 400,000 distinct CDR3 sequences, with 23% as singletons. The data are from a study of T-cell reconstitution after alpha-beta-depleted transplantation in children. Overall study results and limits: Reportedly, only several hundred clones from non-depleted graft cells drove alpha-beta T-cell counts at about two months. Diversity and T-cell counts at one year after transplant derived mostly from new T cells.

The receptor was isolated from a male patient younger than 18 who had a stem cell transplant for acute lymphoblastic leukemia, so the T cells may come from the graft donor. Sample: PBMCs, mostly from graft donor cells, taken 180 days after TCRalphabeta/CD19-depleted stem cell transplant. The chain has TRBV20-1 and TRBJ2-1, with D uncertain. The CDR3 loop is CSARDRPFYNEQFF. As DNA, the CDR3 is TGCAGTGCTAGAGATAGGCCCTTTTACAATGAGCAGTTCTTC.